This T cell receptor beta chain was identified in a study of spatial heterogeneity in lung cancer. This clonotype was observed a few times. Time point given: blood at routine non-recurrence follow-up after resection. Material for sequencing was whole RNA from tumor, nontumor lung or frozen PBMC, left unsorted. In TCRdb, the 5' RACE reads were re-called with MiXCR into one record per CDR3 protein. This table holds roughly 120,000 distinct CDR3 sequences, 9% to 15% found once. The input for sequencing was PBMCs, taken at follow-up. This clonotype originated in a male donor with early-stage non-small cell lung cancer.

The CDR3 sequence: CASSFLEGYEQYF. CDR3 DNA: TGTGCCAGCAGTTTTCTAGAGGGCTACGAGCAGTACTTC. This chain joins TRBV27 and TRBJ2-7; TRBD2 is a possible D gene (5 bases). With 3 bases removed from V and 3 bases from J, the gap between germline ends came to 9 bases. This CDR3 has 13 residues. Germline-derived CDR1 and CDR2 are MNHEY and SMNVEV (reference sequence).